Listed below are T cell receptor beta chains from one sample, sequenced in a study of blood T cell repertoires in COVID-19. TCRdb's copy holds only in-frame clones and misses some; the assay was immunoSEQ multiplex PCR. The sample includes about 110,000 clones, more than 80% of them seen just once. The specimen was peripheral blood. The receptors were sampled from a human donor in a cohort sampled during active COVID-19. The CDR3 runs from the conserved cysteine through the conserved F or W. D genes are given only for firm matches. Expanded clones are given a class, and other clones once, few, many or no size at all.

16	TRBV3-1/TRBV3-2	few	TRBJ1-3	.	TGTGCCAGCAGCCCGCTTTCCGGGTCTGGAGGAAACACCATATATTTT	CASSPLSGSGGNTIYF
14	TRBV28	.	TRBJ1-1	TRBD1	TGTGCCAGCAGCTATTTGCGGGACAGGGATGAAGCTTTCTTT	CASSYLRDRDEAFF
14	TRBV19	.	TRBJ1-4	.	TGTGCCAGTACAACCGTCGGCGGGAATGAAAAACTGTTTTTT	CASTTVGGNEKLFF
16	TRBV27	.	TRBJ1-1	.	TGTGCCAGCAGTATATCTTCAAACACGATGAACACTGAAGCTTTCTTT	CASSISSNTMNTEAFF
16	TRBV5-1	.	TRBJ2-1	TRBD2	TGCGCCAGCAGCACCGGACTAGCGCAGACCTACAATGAGCAGTTCTTC	CASSTGLAQTYNEQFF
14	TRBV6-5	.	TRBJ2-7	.	TGTGCCAGCAGTAAAACAGGGACCTCCTACGAGCAGTACTTC	CASSKTGTSYEQYF
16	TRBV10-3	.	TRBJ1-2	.	TGTGCCATCAGTGCACTCCGGGACATCAACCTCTATGGCTACACCTTC	CAISALRDINLYGYTF
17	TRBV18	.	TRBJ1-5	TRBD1	TGTGCCAGCTCACTTACACAGACAGGGCGAAGCAATCAGCCCCAGCATTTT	CASSLTQTGRSNQPQHF
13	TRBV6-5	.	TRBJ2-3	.	TGTGCCAGCGGGCACCTCGGCACAGATACGCAGTATTTT	CASGHLGTDTQYF
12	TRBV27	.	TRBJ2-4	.	TGTGCCAGCAGTCCCGACTACAACATTCAGTACTTC	CASSPDYNIQYF
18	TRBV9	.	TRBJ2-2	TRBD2	TGTGCCAGCAGCGTAGCTAGCGCTAGCGGGACGAACACCGGGGAGCTGTTTTTT	CASSVASASGTNTGELFF
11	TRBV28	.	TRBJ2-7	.	TGTGCCAGCAGTTTAACATTCGAGCAGTACTTC	CASSLTFEQYF
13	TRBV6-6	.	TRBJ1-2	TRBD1	TGTGCCAGCAGTTACTCTGGGACAGGCGGCTACACCTTC	CASSYSGTGGYTF
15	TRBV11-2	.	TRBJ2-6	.	TGTGCCAGCAGCTCGCCTAGGCATGGGGCCAACGTCCTGACTTTC	CASSSPRHGANVLTF
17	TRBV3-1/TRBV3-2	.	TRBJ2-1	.	TGTGCCAGCAGCCTACGACGCCCTATTAGCGGAAACAATGAGCAGTTCTTC	CASSLRRPISGNNEQFF
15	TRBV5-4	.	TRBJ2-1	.	TGTGCCAGCAGCTTGGCCAGAGGGGAAGGGGGTGAGCAGTTCTTC	CASSLARGEGGEQFF